This TCR beta chain is from a study of Ad26.COV2.S vaccination and SARS-CoV-2 variants. Study-wide context: Dosing was one shot or two shots 56 days apart. Regarding the study as a whole: Vaccinees and placebo recipients showed similar non-spike TCR breadth. An underestimation of total T cell responses may have resulted from the TCR breadth and depth analyses. Spike-specific TCR breadth in vaccine recipients exceeded that seen in placebo recipients.

This clone was observed a handful of times. What it binds is unknown. Some clones are missing from TCRdb's copy, which holds only in-frame ones; the method was immunoSEQ multiplex PCR. Of more than 400,000 clones in the sample, about nine tenths are singletons; the top ten hold under 4.5%. The V and J ends lost 2 bases and 2 bases respectively, with 5 bases between them. Germline values: CDR1 MDHEN, CDR2 SYDVKM. This CDR3 has 13 amino acids. Treatment in this sample: around 19 received Ad26.COV2.S at low or high dose, single or two shots; a few received placebo; per-sample allocation not given. Day 63 after the first vaccine or placebo injection was the time point for sampling.

Here the sequenced sample was peripheral blood, taken in a trial of Ad26.COV2.S vaccine versus placebo. This clonotype originated in a person between 18 and 60 years old who received the Ad26.COV2.S COVID-19 vaccine or a placebo. The gene calls are TRBV28 and TRBJ2-3; D remains ambiguous. The CDR3 bases are TGTGCCAGCAGTTTACAGAACACAGATACGCAGTATTTT. Its translation is CASSLQNTDTQYF.